The 22 T cell receptor beta chains reported below all come from one sample, sequenced in a study of OX40 agonist ivuxolimab in advanced cancers. Sequenced by immunoSEQ multiplex PCR; TCRdb stores in-frame clones only, minus some. The data show about 79,000 clones, with about nine tenths seen just once and 4.1% held by the top ten. The sample here was CD4+ or CD8+ T cells sorted from blood, taken in a trial of the OX40 agonist ivuxolimab. These receptors all come from an adult with an advanced solid tumor such as melanoma, head and neck, liver or kidney cancer.

J is TRBJ2-3 and V is TRBV5-1; 10 bases agree with TRBD1. Germline-derived CDR1 and CDR2 are SGHRS and YFSETQ. This CDR3 comprises 16 residues. The ends lost 5 bases at V and 0 bases at J; junction bases unmatched: 6. The CDR3 spells CASSRDRGSSTDTQYF. The CDR3, as DNA: TGCGCCAGCAGTCGGGACAGGGGCTCTAGCACAGATACGCAGTATTTT.

The V call is TRBV19, the J call TRBJ2-3; D possibly matches TRBD1 or TRBD2 (5 bases each). The CDR3 runs 18 residues. V was clipped by 5 bases and J by 0 bases, with 21 bases between them. The V gene's germline CDR1 is LNHDA and CDR2 SQIVND (reference sequence). The CDR3 nucleotides are TGTGCCAGTAGTCGGGGCTCTTCGTCTTCCCCTAGCACAGATACGCAGTATTTT. Encoded protein: CASSRGSSSSPSTDTQYF.

This chain uses TRBV30 with TRBJ1-1; D is perhaps TRBD1 (6 bases). CDR3 length: 16 residues. Per germline, CDR1 GTSNPN and CDR2 SVGIG (reference sequence). The V end was cut by 4 bases, the J end by 5 bases, with 23 bases between. The CDR3, as DNA: TGTGCCTGGAACCTTGGTGTGAGGGGGTCGAGAACTGAAGCTTTCTTT. Its protein is CAWNLGVRGSRTEAFF.

V is TRBV30 and J is TRBJ1-4; D ambiguous. The CDR3 is 14 residues long. The V gene's germline CDR1 is GTSNPN and CDR2 SVGIG (reference sequence). Trimming left V 1 base short and J 5 bases short, with 11 bases between. The CDR3 sequence is CAWSASIGNEKLFF. The DNA of the CDR3 is TGTGCCTGGAGTGCCTCTATTGGGAATGAAAAACTGTTTTTT.

The J gene is TRBJ2-2, the V gene TRBV5-5; 8 bases agree with TRBD1. This CDR3 has 18 amino acids. The junction had 11 bases not matched to a gene; V was cut back by 2 bases and J by 2 bases. Per the germline V gene, CDR1 is SGHKS and CDR2 is YYEKEE (reference sequence). Here the CDR3 DNA reads TGTGCCAGCAGCTTACGACCCCCGGGACAGGACAACACCGGGGAGCTGTTTTTT. Protein sequence: CASSLRPPGQDNTGELFF.

This clone was counted once. The V and J genes are TRBV27 and TRBJ1-1, with 8 bases lining up with TRBD1. With 4 bases clipped from V and 1 base from J, the junction kept 8 bases outside the gene matches. The CDR3 length is 16 residues. Germline values: CDR1 MNHEY, CDR2 SMNVEV (reference sequence). The CDR3 region is CASSSSGTGQNTEAFF. For the CDR3, the DNA is TGTGCCAGCAGTTCATCCGGGACAGGCCAGAACACTGAAGCTTTCTTT.

The chain couples TRBV29-1 to TRBJ2-5, with 11 bases aligning to TRBD2. Germline-derived CDR1 and CDR2 are SQVTM and ANQGSEA. The ends lost 8 bases at V and 4 bases at J; junction bases unmatched: 15. The CDR3 runs 16 residues. The CDR3 loop reads CSSTPPDSGRGETQYF. The CDR3 region has the DNA TGCAGCTCAACGCCGCCCGATAGCGGGAGGGGAGAGACCCAGTACTTC. Full variable domain (remainder filled in from reference TRBV29-1 and TRBJ2-5): SAVISQKPSRDICQRGTSLTIQCQVDSQVTMMFWYRQQPGQSLTLIATANQGSEATYESGFVIDKFPISRPNLTFSTLTVSNMSPEDSSIYLCSSTPPDSGRGETQYFGPGTRLLVL.

V usage is TRBV6-1 and J usage is TRBJ1-2, with TRBD1 matching over 8 bases. This CDR3 is 15 amino acids long. After removal of 4 bases from V and 4 bases from J, the junction contained 8 bases not matched to a gene. Germline assignment: CDR1 MNHNS and CDR2 SASEGT. DNA for the CDR3: TGTGCCAGCAGTGTGAGGGGACAGGTTATCTATGGCTACACCTTC. This translates into CASSVRGQVIYGYTF.

This clone was counted a single time. The chain carries TRBV6-5 and TRBJ1-5, with D possibly TRBD1 on 5 matching bases. CDR3 length equals 16 residues. Germline CDR1 is MNHEY and CDR2 is SVGAGI. The germline V and J ends were trimmed by 0 bases and 1 base, with 10 bases remaining between them. CDR3 coding DNA: TGTGCCAGCAGTTACTCGGGGCAGGGAAGCAATCAGCCCCAGCATTTT. Amino acid sequence: CASSYSGQGSNQPQHF.

V gene TRBV5-1 combines with J gene TRBJ2-3; D uncertain. The CDR3 length is 13 residues. Trimming took off 4 bases at V and 6 bases at J, with 12 bases between the two ends. Germline CDR1 SGHRS, CDR2 YFSETQ. CDR3 loop: CASSRAELDTQYF. The CDR3 DNA follows: TGCGCCAGCAGCCGGGCCGAGTTGGATACGCAGTATTTT.

J is TRBJ2-5 and V is TRBV18; TRBD1 matches at 7 bases. Germline trimming cut 6 bases from V and 5 bases from J; bases unmatched to any gene: 6. This CDR3 is built from 13 residues. In germline, CDR1 is KGHSH, CDR2 LQKENI. The CDR3 DNA follows: TGTGCCAGCTCTACAGGGGAAGGGGAGACCCAGTACTTC. Translation gives CASSTGEGETQYF.

The table lists this clone with a count of one. The rearrangement uses TRBV9 and TRBJ2-2; the D gene is possibly TRBD2 (6 bases). Trimming pared 0 bases from V and 5 bases from J, leaving 11 bases between. The CDR3 covers 15 residues. Germline assignment: CDR1 SGDLS and CDR2 YYNGEE. The CDR3 nucleotides read TGTGCCAGCAGCGTAGATGGAGGGCTAACCGGGGAGCTGTTTTTT. Its protein is CASSVDGGLTGELFF.

V and J are TRBV21-1 and TRBJ2-1; TRBD2, as called in the table, went unchecked against the DNA. TRBV21-1 is a pseudogene locus. This CDR3 contains 14 residues. The CDR3 loop reads CASSRAGRCNEQFF. As DNA, the CDR3 is TGTGCCAGCAGCAGGGCGGGACGCTGCAATGAGCAGTTCTTC.

The rearrangement uses TRBV11-1 and TRBJ2-1, with D perhaps assigned TRBD1 or TRBD2 (5 bases each). V was cut by 0 bases and J by 1 base, with 16 bases left in between. The length of the CDR3 is 18 residues. Per the germline V gene, CDR1 is SGHAT and CDR2 is FQDESV (reference sequence). CDR3 nucleotides: TGTGCCAGCAGCTTAGCGATGTTGGGGGTTGGATCCTACAATGAGCAGTTCTTC. Translating it yields CASSLAMLGVGSYNEQFF. Using reference TRBV11-1 and TRBJ2-1 for the parts outside the CDR3, the full variable domain is EAEVAQSPRYKITEKSQAVAFWCDPISGHATLYWYRQILGQGPELLVQFQDESVVDDSQLPKDRFSAERLKGVDSTLKIQPAELGDSAMYLCASSLAMLGVGSYNEQFFGPGTRLTVL.

The chain recombines TRBV6-4 with TRBJ2-3; D ambiguous. The germline CDR1 and CDR2 sequences are MRHNA and SNTAGT. CDR3 length equals 12 residues. Trimming pared 1 base from V and 2 bases from J, leaving 1 base between. DNA for the CDR3: TGTGCCAGCAGTGACTACACAGATACGCAGTATTTT. Encoded protein: CASSDYTDTQYF.

This chain links TRBV28 with TRBJ2-3, with no clear D. There are 15 residues in the CDR3. Trimming took 6 bases from V and 1 from J, leaving 14 bases between them. Germline lookup yields CDR1 MDHEN and CDR2 SYDVKM. CDR3 in amino acids: CASSNRGFGTDTQYF. The CDR3 coding sequence is TGTGCCAGCAGCAATCGCGGATTCGGCACAGATACGCAGTATTTT.

J is TRBJ2-1 and V is TRBV7-2; tentatively, D is TRBD2 (6 bases). Germline V lookup: CDR1 SGHTA, CDR2 FQGNSA. V lost 3 bases and J lost 4, with 7 bases in between. This CDR3 is 13 amino acids long. The CDR3 here is CASSLDYYNEQFF. DNA of the CDR3: TGTGCCAGCAGCTTGGACTATTACAATGAGCAGTTCTTC. Together with reference TRBV7-2 and TRBJ2-1, the CDR3 gives the full variable domain: GAGVSQSPSNKVTEKGKDVELRCDPISGHTALYWYRQSLGQGLEFLIYFQGNSAPDKSGLPSDRFSAERTGGSVSTLTIQRTQQEDSAVYLCASSLDYYNEQFFGPGTRLTVL.

The genes are TRBV27 and TRBJ2-3; D is ambiguous. Trimming shortened V by 3 bases and J by 6 bases, and 13 bases separated the two germline ends. Looked up from germline, CDR1 is MNHEY and CDR2 is SMNVEV (reference sequence). This CDR3 is built from 14 residues. The CDR3: CASSLDPFGDTQYF. Here the CDR3 DNA reads TGTGCCAGCAGTTTGGACCCTTTTGGGGATACGCAGTATTTT.

The V call is TRBV4-2, the J call TRBJ2-1; TRBD1 matches 10 bases. The CDR3 runs to 15 residues. Per the germline V gene, CDR1 is LGHNA and CDR2 is YNFKEQ. Unmatched junction bases numbered 14, after V lost 9 bases and J lost 9 bases. CDR3 loop: CASLHRGQGSVEQFF. The CDR3 DNA reads as TGTGCCAGTTTACACCGGGGACAGGGGTCGGTTGAGCAGTTCTTC.

A note on this clone: The same CDR3 is also encoded by other DNA sequences in this sample. The chain couples TRBV19 to TRBJ1-5; no clear D. The CDR3 extends over 14 amino acids. The V gene's germline CDR1 is LNHDA and CDR2 SQIVND (reference sequence). Trimming stripped 11 bases from V and 0 bases from J, with 14 bases between. The CDR3 loop reads CARAGVYSNQPQHF. For the CDR3, the DNA is TGTGCCCGGGCGGGCGTTTATAGCAATCAGCCCCAGCATTTT.

The V and J genes are TRBV5-4 and TRBJ1-6; D perhaps matches TRBD1 (5 bases). Trimming left V 4 bases short and J 6 bases short, with 17 bases between. CDR1 and CDR2 from the germline V gene are SGHNT and YYREEE (reference sequence). The CDR3 covers 16 residues. CDR3: CASSLPPTVGNSPLHF. The DNA for the CDR3 is TGTGCCAGCAGCCTACCCCCGACAGTGGGTAATTCACCCCTCCACTTT.

This chain uses TRBV7-3 with TRBJ1-5; D is ambiguous. The CDR3 extends over 14 amino acids. The ends were cut back, 4 bases at V and 10 bases at J, with 17 bases in the middle. From germline, CDR1 is SGHTA and CDR2 FQGTGA. For the CDR3, the DNA is TGTGCCAGCAGCTCAGACGGGATTTTTGGTCCCCAGCATTTT. Its translation: CASSSDGIFGPQHF.